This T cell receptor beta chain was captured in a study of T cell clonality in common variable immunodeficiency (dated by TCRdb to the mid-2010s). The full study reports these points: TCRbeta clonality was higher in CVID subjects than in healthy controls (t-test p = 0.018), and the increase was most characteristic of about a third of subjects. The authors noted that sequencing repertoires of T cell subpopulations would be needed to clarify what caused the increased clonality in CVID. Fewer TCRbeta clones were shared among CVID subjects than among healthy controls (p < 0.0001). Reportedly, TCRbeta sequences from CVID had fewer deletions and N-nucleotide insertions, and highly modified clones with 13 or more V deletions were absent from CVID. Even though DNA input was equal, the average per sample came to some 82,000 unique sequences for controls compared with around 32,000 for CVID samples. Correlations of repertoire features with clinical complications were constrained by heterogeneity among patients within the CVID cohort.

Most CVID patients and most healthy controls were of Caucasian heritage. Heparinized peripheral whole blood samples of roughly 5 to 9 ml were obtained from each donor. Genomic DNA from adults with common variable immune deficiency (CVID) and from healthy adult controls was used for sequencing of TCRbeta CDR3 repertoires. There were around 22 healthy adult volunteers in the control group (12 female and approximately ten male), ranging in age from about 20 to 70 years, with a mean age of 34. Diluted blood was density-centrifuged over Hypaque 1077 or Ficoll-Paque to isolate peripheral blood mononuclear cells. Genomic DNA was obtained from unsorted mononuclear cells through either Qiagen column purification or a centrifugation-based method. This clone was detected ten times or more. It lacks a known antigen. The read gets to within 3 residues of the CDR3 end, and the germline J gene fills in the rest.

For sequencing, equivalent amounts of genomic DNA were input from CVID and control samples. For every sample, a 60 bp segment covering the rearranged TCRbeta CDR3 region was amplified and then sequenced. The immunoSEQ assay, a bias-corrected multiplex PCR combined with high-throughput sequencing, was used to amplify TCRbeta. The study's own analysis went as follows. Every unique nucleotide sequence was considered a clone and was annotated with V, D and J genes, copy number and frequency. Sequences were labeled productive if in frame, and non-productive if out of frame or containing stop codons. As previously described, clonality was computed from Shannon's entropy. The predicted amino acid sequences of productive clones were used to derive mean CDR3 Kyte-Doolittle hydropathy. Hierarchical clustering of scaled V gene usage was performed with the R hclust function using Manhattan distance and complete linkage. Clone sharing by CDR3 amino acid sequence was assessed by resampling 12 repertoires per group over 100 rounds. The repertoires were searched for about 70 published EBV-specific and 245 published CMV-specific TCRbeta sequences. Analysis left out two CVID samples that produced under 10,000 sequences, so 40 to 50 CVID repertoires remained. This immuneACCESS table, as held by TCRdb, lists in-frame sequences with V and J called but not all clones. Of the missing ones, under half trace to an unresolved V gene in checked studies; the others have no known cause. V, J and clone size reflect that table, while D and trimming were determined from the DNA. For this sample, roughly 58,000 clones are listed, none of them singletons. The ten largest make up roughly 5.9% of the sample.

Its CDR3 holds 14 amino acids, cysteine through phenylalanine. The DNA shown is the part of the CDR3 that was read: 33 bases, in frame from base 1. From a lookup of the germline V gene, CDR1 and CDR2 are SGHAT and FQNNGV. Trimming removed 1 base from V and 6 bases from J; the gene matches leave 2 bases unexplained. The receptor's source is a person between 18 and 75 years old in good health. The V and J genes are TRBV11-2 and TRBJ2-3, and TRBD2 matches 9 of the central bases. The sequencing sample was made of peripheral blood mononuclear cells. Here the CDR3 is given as CASSLGGRADTQYF. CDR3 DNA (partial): TGTGCCAGCAGCTTAGGCGGGAGGGCGGATACG. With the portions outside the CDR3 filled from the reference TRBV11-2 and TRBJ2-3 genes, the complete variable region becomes EAGVAQSPRYKIIEKRQSVAFWCNPISGHATLYWYQQILGQGPKLLIQFQNNGVVDDSQLPKDRFSAERLKGVDSTLKIQPAKLEDSAVYLCASSLGGRADTQYFGPGTRLTVL.